This T cell receptor beta chain was captured in a study of early T cells in non-severe SARS-CoV-2 infection. This clonotype was seen at least ten times. One entry per CDR3 protein, called by TCRdb with MiXCR from the 5' RACE reads. The table has approximately 60,000 distinct CDR3 sequences, approximately 9.2% seen once; the top ten hold 10% to 15%. From germline, CDR1 is SNHLY and CDR2 FYNNEI. This CDR3 has 15 residues. V lost 5 bases and J lost 4; bases outside the gene matches: 9. The receptor was isolated from an adult who was a healthcare worker with PCR-confirmed SARS-CoV-2 infection or an uninfected control (not recorded which). The chain carries TRBV2 and TRBJ1-2; the match to TRBD1 covers 8 bases. This specimen was whole blood, taken at baseline. DNA of the CDR3: TGTGCCAGCAGTACCGGACAGGGCGTGATCTATGGCTACACCTTC. Encoded protein: CASSTGQGVIYGYTF.